This TCR beta chain emerged from a study of CD8 T cells in Susac syndrome (dated by TCRdb to about 2019). Describing the broader study: Whether CD8+ T cell activation and differentiation in Susac syndrome was antigen driven was tested using repertoire sequencing.

What the authors observed across the whole study: The TCR sequencing and HLA analysis was acknowledged to have included a relatively small number of individuals.

RNA was extracted using the RNeasy kit, and about 0.45 to 1 ug of the RNA was reverse transcribed with random hexamers. The immunoSEQ multiplex PCR assay, covering 54 Vbeta and 13 Jbeta segments, was used to amplify TCR beta CDR3 regions. To correct PCR amplification bias, a synthetic template baseline was used for both primer optimization and computational correction. The authors' pipeline ran thus. Reads were assigned to V, D and J genes according to IMGT and analyzed in immunoSEQ Analyzer, with only productive sequences retained. Clonality was computed as one minus Shannon entropy normalized by log2 of the number of productive unique sequences. For each patient and control, public and private clones were evaluated among the 100 most prevalent clones. Susac-specific clones were defined as absent from healthy and MS cohorts, roughly 1,100 published viral clones and other ImmuneACCESS disease sequences. Clones were called with MiXCR by TCRdb after fastp trimmed the public reads at Q25, and only in-frame beta chains were retained. Identical CDR3 proteins give one entry, which carries the most common genes and DNA. In this record, the V and J calls reflect TCRdb's handling and not the investigators' own analysis. Across this sample there are around 71,000 distinct CDR3 sequences, with 96% seen only once. The top ten constitute 0.095% to 0.13% of the sample.

From the cysteine up to the phenylalanine, the CDR3 has a length of 13 residues. Here the CDR3 DNA is all that survives: 39 bases in frame from base 1. Sequences SQVTM (CDR1) and ANQGSEA (CDR2) are obtained from the germline V gene. V lost 7 bases and J lost 1 base; the stretch between them is 13 bases long. Peripheral blood CD8+ and CD4+ T cells from healthy donors, Susac syndrome patients and multiple sclerosis patients were profiled using high-throughput TCR beta sequencing. The multiple sclerosis controls were treatment-naive patients whose relapsing-remitting disease, either stable or active, fulfilled the revised McDonald criteria. Bulk CD8+ and CD4+ T cells were purified by magnetic negative isolation, while CD8+ TEMRA cells were enriched using FACS. Blood was drawn into EDTA tubes, processed within 24 hours, and PBMCs were isolated by density gradient centrifugation. PBMCs intended for TCR sequencing were cryopreserved in liquid nitrogen and thawed later in a water bath at 37 degrees C. Purity of sorted or isolated CD4+, CD8+ and CD8+ TEMRA cells was at least 90%.

In regard to this clonotype: Its antigen remains unidentified. Base qualities are missing; no much larger clone stands one base away.

The chain links TRBV29-1 with TRBJ1-1; the best D guess is TRBD1, with 6 bases matching. Sample: CD4+ T cells from PBMCs. The clonotype was recovered from a human donor with multiple sclerosis. CDR3 sequence: CSAGHGPNTEAFF. The nucleotide sequence reads as follows: TGCAGCGCGGGACACGGCCCGAACACTGAAGCTTTCTTT.